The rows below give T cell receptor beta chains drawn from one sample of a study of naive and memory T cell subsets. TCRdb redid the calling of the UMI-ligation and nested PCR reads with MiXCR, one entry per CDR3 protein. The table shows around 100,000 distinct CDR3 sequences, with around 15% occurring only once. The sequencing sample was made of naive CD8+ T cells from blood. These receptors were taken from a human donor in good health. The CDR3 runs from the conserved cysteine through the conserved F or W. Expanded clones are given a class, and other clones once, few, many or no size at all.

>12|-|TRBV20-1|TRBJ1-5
CSATTGGQPQHF
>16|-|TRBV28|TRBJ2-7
CASSLSLAAGAYEQYF
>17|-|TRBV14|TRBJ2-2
CASSVFSGSANTGELFF
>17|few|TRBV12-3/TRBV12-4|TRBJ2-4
CASTPGRGTTKGDIQYF
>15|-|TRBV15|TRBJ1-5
CATSGSMDRDQPQHF
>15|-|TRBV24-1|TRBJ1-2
CATSDLQGGNYGYTF
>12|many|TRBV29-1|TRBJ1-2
CSAADGTYGYTF
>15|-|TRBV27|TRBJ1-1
CASNGEGGPNTEAFF
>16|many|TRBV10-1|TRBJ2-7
CASSGESRPKLYEQYF
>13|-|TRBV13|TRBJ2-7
CTSSLGQVYEQYF
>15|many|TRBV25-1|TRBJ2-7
CASSDPAGGAYEQYF
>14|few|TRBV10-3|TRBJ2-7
CAISRDTDPYEQYF
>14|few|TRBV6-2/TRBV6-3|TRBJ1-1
CASSYRTDQGEAFF
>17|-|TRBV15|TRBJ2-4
CATSSSKGPLAKNIQYF
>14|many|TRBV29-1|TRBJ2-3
CSVLALRDADTQYF
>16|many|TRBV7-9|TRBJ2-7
CASSLLGLAEPYEQYF
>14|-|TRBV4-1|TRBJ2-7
CASSQGLPTYEQYF
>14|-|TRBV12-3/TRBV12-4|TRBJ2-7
CASSLRDGTYEQYF
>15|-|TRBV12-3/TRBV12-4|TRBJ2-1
CASSPTSEDRNEQFF
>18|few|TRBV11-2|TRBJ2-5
CASSLDLIQGRGLETQYF
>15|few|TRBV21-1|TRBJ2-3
CASSSRAGGPVSQYF
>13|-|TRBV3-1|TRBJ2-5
CASGRGEQETQYF
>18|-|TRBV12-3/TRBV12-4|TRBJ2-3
CASRGAGLAGGWSDTQYF
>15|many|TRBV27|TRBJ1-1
CASSQTGWYGTEAFF
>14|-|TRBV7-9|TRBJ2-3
CASSSGLAPDTQYF
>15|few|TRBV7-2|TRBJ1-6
CASSSTGPFNSPLHF
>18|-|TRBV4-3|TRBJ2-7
CASSQVRGGAGGSYEQYF
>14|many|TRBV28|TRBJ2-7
CASSGKGSGYEQYF
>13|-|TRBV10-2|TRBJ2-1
CASILAGRGEQFF
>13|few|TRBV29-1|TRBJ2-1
CSATAGGNNEQFF
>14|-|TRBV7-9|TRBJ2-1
CASSTVRAYNEQFF
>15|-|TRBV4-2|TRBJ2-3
CASSQYIGGTDTQYF
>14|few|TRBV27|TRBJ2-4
CASSLTGAKNIQYF
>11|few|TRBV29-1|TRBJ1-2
CSVPPNYGYTF
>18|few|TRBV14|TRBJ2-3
CASSQDLVDSSGWDTQYF
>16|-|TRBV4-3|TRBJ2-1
CASSQGAGPSYNEQFF
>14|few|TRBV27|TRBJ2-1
CASSPDAEEREQFF
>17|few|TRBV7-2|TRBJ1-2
CASSLGGQGYVLRGYTF
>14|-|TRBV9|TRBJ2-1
CASSASGTYNEQFF
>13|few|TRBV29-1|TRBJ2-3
CSAGTSGGDTQYF
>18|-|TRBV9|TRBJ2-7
CASSDPLAGGSDTYEQYF
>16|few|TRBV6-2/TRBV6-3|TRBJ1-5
CASSFPTGPVNQPQHF
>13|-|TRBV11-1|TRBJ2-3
CASSSDLTDTQYF